The source of this T cell receptor beta chain is a study of shared clonotypes between healthy human individuals. Study summary: The donors, a couple of women and three men, were aged 18 to 49.

Some clones are missing from TCRdb's copy, which holds only in-frame ones; the method was immunoSEQ multiplex PCR. The sample comprises a few million clones, 90% to 95% of which are singletons, and approximately 0.4% rests with the top ten. Germline trimming cut 3 bases from V and 7 bases from J; bases unmatched to any gene: 12. The CDR3 length is 16 residues. CDR1 is MNHEY, CDR2 SMNVEV, per germline (reference sequence). Comments on this clone: What it binds is unknown.

Study observations and caveats: Blood alone was sampled, and tissue repertoires likely differ. Despite large depth, sorted-subset datasets appeared incompletely sequenced.

A split of CD4+ cells into CD45RA+ naive and CD45RA-negative memory subsets was performed. Sequenced input: naive CD4+ T cells from PBMCs. The subset was: CD45RA+ positively selected. The chain couples TRBV27 to TRBJ2-5; 9 bases align to TRBD2. The receptor was derived from a man younger than 35 in good health. Some clones in this sample may be carry-over from other donors' samples. CDR3 DNA: TGTGCCAGCAGTTTTGGCTTCGGCGGGAGGGCGGCGACCCAGTACTTC. It specifies CASSFGFGGRAATQYF.